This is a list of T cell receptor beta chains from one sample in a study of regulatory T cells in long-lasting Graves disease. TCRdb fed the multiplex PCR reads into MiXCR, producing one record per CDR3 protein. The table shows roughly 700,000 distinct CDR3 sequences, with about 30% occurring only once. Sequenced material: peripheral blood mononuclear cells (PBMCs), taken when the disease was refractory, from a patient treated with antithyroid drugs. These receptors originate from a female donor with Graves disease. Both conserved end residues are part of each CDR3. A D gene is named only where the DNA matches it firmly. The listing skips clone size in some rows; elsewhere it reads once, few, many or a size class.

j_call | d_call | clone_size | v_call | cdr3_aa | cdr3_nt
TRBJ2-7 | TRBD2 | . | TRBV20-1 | CSARDSTSGKTYEQYF | TGCAGTGCTAGAGACTCGACTAGCGGGAAAACCTACGAGCAGTACTTC
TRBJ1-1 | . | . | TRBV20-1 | CSASTGPEAFF | TGCAGTGCTAGTACAGGGCCTGAAGCTTTCTTT
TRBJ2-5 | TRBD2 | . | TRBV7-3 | CASSLARSGTSGGTYQETQYF | TGTGCCAGCAGCTTAGCCCGCTCCGGGACTAGCGGAGGGACGTACCAAGAGACCCAGTACTTC
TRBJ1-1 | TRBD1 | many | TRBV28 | CASSSLGTGNTEAFF | TGTGCCAGCAGCTCCCTGGGGACAGGGAACACTGAAGCTTTCTTT
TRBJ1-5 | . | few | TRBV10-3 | CAAGQSNQPQHF | TGTGCCGCCGGACAGAGCAATCAGCCCCAGCATTTT
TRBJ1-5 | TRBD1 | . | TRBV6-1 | CASRKGQGAQPQHF | TGTGCCAGCAGAAAGGGCCAGGGGGCTCAGCCCCAGCATTTT
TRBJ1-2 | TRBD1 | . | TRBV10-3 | CAISGSGTDNYGYTF | TGTGCCATCAGTGGATCCGGGACAGACAACTATGGCTACACCTTC
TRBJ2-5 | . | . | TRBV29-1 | CSVEPGSTETQYF | TGCAGCGTGGAACCAGGGTCCACAGAGACCCAGTACTTC
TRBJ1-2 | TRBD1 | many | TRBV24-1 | CATSDWTGGSYGYTF | TGTGCCACCAGTGATTGGACAGGGGGCAGTTATGGCTACACCTTC
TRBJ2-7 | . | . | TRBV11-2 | CASSLHPGGAYEQYF | TGTGCCAGCAGCTTACATCCAGGGGGGGCCTACGAGCAGTACTTC
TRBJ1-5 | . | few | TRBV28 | CASSLPRGRGREGSNQPQHF | TGTGCCAGCAGTTTGCCCCGGGGGCGGGGGAGGGAGGGAAGCAATCAGCCCCAGCATTTT
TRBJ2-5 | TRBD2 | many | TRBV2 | CASSPTSGTTETQYF | TGTGCCAGCAGCCCTACTAGCGGGACCACAGAGACCCAGTACTTC
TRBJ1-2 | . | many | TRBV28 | CASSLLLVGSYGYTF | TGTGCCAGCAGTTTACTTCTCGTGGGGAGCTATGGCTACACCTTC
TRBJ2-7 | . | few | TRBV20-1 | CSARDLRQFQRYEQYF | TGCAGTGCTAGAGATTTGCGACAGTTTCAGAGGTACGAGCAGTACTTC
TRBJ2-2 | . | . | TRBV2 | CASSKTAANTGELFF | TGTGCCAGCAGTAAGACTGCGGCGAACACCGGGGAGCTGTTTTTT
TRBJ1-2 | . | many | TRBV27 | CASSTLGGDNYGYTF | TGTGCCAGCAGTACCCTCGGGGGGGACAACTATGGCTACACCTTC
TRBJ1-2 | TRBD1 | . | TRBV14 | CASSYESQQGRSGYTF | TGTGCCAGCAGTTACGAAAGCCAACAGGGGAGGTCTGGCTACACCTTC
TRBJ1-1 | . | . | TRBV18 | CASSPPGSGGEKAFF | TGTGCCAGCTCACCACCGGGGTCGGGGGGAGAGAAAGCTTTCTTT
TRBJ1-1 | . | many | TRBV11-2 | CASSLMLMNTEAFF | TGTGCCAGCAGCTTAATGCTGATGAACACTGAAGCTTTCTTT
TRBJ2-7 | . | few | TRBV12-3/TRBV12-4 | CASSTGTIISYEQYF | TGTGCCAGCAGTACCGGGACAATTATCTCCTACGAGCAGTACTTC
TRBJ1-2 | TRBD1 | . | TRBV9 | CASSVAARTGGDGYTF | TGTGCCAGCAGCGTAGCAGCGAGGACAGGGGGAGATGGCTACACCTTC
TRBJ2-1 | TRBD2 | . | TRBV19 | CASSIASGRYNEQFF | TGTGCCAGTAGTATCGCTAGCGGGAGATATAATGAGCAGTTCTTC
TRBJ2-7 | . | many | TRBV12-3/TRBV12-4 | CASSLAQGTAYEQYF | TGTGCCAGCAGTTTAGCGCAGGGGACCGCCTACGAGCAGTACTTC
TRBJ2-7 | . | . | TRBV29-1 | CSVESARGDYEQYF | TGCAGCGTTGAGTCGGCCCGGGGCGACTACGAGCAGTACTTC
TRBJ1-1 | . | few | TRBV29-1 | CSAWGMRNTEAFF | TGCAGCGCCTGGGGGATGCGGAACACTGAAGCTTTCTTT
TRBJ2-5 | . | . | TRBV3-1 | CASSHAINQETQYF | TGTGCCAGCAGCCACGCAATAAATCAAGAGACCCAGTACTTC
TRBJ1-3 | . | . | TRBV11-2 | CASSRMAAWALSGNTIYF | TGTGCCAGCAGCCGAATGGCCGCTTGGGCACTCTCTGGAAACACCATATATTTT
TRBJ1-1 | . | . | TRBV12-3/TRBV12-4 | CASSFLRVTEAFF | TGTGCCAGCAGTTTTCTCAGGGTCACTGAAGCTTTCTTT
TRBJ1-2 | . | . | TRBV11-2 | CASSPGTLRGYTF | TGTGCCAGCAGCCCCGGGACCCTGCGGGGCTACACCTTC
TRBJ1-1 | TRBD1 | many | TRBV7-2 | CASSSWTGSNTEAFF | TGTGCCAGCAGTTCATGGACAGGCTCGAACACTGAAGCTTTCTTT
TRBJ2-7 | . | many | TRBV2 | CASSEGEQYF | TGTGCCAGCAGTGAAGGCGAGCAGTACTTC
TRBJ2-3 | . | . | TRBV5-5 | CASRKLFPSTDTQYF | TGTGCCAGCAGAAAATTATTTCCTAGCACAGATACGCAGTATTTT
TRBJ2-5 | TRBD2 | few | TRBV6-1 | CASSVGLAGEGETQYF | TGTGCCAGCAGCGTCGGACTAGCGGGAGAGGGGGAGACCCAGTACTTC
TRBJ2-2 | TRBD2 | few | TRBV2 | CASAGTRGTGELFF | TGTGCCAGCGCCGGGACTAGGGGCACCGGGGAGCTGTTTTTT
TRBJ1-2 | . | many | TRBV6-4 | CASSYRGAHGYTF | TGTGCCAGCAGTTATAGGGGGGCGCATGGCTACACCTTC
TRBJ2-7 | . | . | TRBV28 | CASSLPRAYEQYF | TGTGCCAGCAGTTTACCTAGGGCCTACGAGCAGTACTTC
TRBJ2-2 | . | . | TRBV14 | CASSQRQYTGELFF | TGTGCCAGCAGCCAAAGACAATACACCGGGGAGCTGTTTTTT
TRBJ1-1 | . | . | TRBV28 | CASSITEAFF | TGTGCCAGCAGTATCACTGAAGCTTTCTTT
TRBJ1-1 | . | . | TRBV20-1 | CSARGGITEAFF | TGCAGTGCTAGAGGGGGGATTACTGAAGCTTTCTTT
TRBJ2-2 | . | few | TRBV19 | CASSMGGIHTGELFF | TGTGCCAGTAGTATGGGGGGAATTCACACCGGGGAGCTGTTTTTT
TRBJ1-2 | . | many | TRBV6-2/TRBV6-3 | CASSYSPVPDGYTF | TGTGCCAGCAGTTACTCGCCAGTCCCAGATGGCTACACCTTC
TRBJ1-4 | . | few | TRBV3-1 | CASSNSFTGEKLFF | TGTGCCAGCAGTAACAGCTTCACGGGTGAAAAACTGTTTTTT
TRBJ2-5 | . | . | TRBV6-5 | CASSFTIRLEEETQYF | TGTGCCAGCAGTTTCACCATAAGACTCGAAGAAGAGACCCAGTACTTC
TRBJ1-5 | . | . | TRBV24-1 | CATSDGGRGNQPQHF | TGTGCCACCAGTGACGGGGGCAGGGGAAATCAGCCCCAGCATTTT
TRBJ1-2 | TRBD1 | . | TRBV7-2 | CASSFSDRENYGYTF | TGTGCCAGCAGCTTCTCGGACAGGGAAAACTATGGCTACACCTTC
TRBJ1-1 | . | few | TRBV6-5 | CASSYMEDTEAFF | TGTGCCAGCAGTTACATGGAGGACACTGAAGCTTTCTTT
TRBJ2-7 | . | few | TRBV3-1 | CASSQVLDRTYEQYF | TGTGCCAGCAGCCAAGTGTTGGACAGAACCTACGAGCAGTACTTC
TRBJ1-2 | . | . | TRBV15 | CATSRGPDKNYGYTF | TGTGCCACCAGCAGAGGCCCGGACAAGAACTATGGCTACACCTTC
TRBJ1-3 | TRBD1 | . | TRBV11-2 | CASSFLQGTSVNTIYF | TGTGCCAGCAGCTTCTTACAGGGGACCTCTGTAAACACCATATATTTT
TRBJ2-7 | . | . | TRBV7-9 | CASSLALEGIRNEQYF | TGTGCCAGCAGCTTAGCGCTAGAGGGGATAAGGAACGAGCAGTACTTC
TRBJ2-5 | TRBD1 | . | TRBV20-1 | CGASPMRQGHQETQYF | TGCGGTGCCTCTCCCATGAGACAGGGGCACCAAGAGACCCAGTACTTC
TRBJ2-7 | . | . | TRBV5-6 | CASSFTGFYEQYF | TGTGCCAGCAGCTTTACAGGGTTCTACGAGCAGTACTTC
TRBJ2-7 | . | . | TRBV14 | CASRLEGYEQYF | TGTGCCAGCAGGTTGGAGGGCTACGAGCAGTACTTC
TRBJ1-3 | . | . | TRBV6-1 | CASSEHSGNTIYF | TGTGCCAGCAGTGAACACTCTGGAAACACCATATATTTT